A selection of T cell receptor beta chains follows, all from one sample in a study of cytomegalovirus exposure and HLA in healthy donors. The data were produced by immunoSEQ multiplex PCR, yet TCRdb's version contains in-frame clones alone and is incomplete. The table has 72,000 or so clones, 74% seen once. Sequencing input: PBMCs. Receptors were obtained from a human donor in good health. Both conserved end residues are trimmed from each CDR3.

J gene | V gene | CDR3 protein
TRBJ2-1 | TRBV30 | AWGGLSYNEQF
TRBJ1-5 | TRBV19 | ASSTWDRGNQPQH
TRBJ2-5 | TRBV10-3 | AISESGSKETQY
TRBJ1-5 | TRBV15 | ATSSRTAPFNQPQH
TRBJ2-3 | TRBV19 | ASAGSVTQY
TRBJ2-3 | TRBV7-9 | ASTKKSAGLGTDTQY
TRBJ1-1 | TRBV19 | ASSSRGRDTEAF
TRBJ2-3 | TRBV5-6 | ASSSTRGTDTQY
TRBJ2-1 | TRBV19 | ASSIGAEQF
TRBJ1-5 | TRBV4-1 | ASSQGEIQPQH
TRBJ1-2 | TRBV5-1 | ASSLRTENYGYT
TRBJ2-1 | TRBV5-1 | ASSSGVAGIEQF
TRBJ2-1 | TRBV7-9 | ASSFRDRGYNEQF
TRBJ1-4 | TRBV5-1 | ASSLQGAGEKLF
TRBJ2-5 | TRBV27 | ASSRTPRGQETQY
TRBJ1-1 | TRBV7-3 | ASSLGFSTEAF
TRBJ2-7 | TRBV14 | ASSQVVAQGQY
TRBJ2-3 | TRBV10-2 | ASSGKLGTQY
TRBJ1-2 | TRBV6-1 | ASSQERGRIYGYT
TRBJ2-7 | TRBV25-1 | ASSVQGTEQY
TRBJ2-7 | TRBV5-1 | ASSLTGSYEQY
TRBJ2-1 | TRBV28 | ASRSRRQGTNEQF
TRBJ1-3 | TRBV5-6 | ASTRDSSGNTIY
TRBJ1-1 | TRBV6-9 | ASSRFAEAF
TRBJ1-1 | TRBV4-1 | ASSQSHRENTEAF
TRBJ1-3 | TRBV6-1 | ASTLSGNSGNTIY
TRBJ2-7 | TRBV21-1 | ASSKAGGRAYEQY
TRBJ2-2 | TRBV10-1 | ASSEGLITGELF
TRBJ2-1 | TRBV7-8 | ASSFVRSSYNEQF
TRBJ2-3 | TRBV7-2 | ASSLGGGFTDTQY
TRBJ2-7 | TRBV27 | ASSLGQELRDEQY
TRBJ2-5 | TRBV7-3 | ASSPRGAGGPEEETQY
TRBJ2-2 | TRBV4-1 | ASSPHRVSAGELF
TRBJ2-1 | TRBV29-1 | SVILAGAHEQF
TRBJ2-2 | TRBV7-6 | ASSSPLFRTGVNTGELF
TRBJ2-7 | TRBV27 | ASSTSGLVSYEQY
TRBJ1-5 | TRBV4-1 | ASSPMYENQPQH
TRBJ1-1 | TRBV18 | ASSPRGQENTEAF
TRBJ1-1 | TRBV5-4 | ASSPGGHANTEAF
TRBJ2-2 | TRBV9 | ASSVASSGRPNTGELF
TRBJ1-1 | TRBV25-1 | ASSATPGLPTEAF
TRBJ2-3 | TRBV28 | ASEGTSTDTQY
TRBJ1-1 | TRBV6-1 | ASSILDINTEAF
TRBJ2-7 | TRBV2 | ASSARQGSYEQY
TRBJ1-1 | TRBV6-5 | ASRRYRENTEAF
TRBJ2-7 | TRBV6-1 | ASWRYRGDEQY
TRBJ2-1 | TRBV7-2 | ASSPQSSHHEQF